This TCR beta chain came from a study of blood T cell repertoires in COVID-19. Study-wide context: Researchers got acute and convalescent COVID-19 samples from the United States, Italy and Spain.

Seattle-derived patients entered the study during active infection and were followed longitudinally. Sequenced by immunoSEQ multiplex PCR; TCRdb stores in-frame clones only, minus some. The data hold about 200,000 clones, with around 79% observed a single time. Trimming removed 4 bases at V and 3 bases at J, with 8 bases between. The germline CDR1 and CDR2 sequences are KGHDR and SFDVKD. The CDR3 length is 14 residues. The sequencing sample was made of peripheral blood. The V call is TRBV24-1, the J call TRBJ2-2, with D possibly matching TRBD2 (6 bases). This clonotype originated in a woman aged 40 to 55 with COVID-19, enrolled during active disease. The CDR3 here is CATSDRRDTGELFF. As DNA, the CDR3 is TGTGCCACCAGTGACCGGAGGGACACCGGGGAGCTGTTTTTT.